This TCR beta chain was captured by sequencing in a study of CD8 T cells in ankylosing spondylitis. Comment on this clonotype: Its antigen remains unknown.

Germline values: CDR1 MDHEN, CDR2 SYDVKM. Trimming removed 5 bases from V and 4 bases from J; junction bases left unmatched: 8. The CDR3 runs 16 residues. Scientists made TCR beta libraries using quantitative 5'-RACE with molecular barcodes. TCRdb analysed the 5' RACE reads with MiXCR anew, one entry per CDR3 protein. The sample yields roughly 670,000 distinct CDR3 sequences, around 20% seen once. Whole-study results and caveats: Matched ankylosing spondylitis synovial fluid reportedly showed significant enrichment of disease-linked clones. Characteristic of ankylosing spondylitis blood, it appeared, was a TCR beta motif comprising eight highly homologous variants. Clones linked to disease, bearing a CD8+ phenotype, were relatively rare in peripheral blood. Prior literature has documented some motif variants in synovial fluid and blood from reactive arthritis.

The sample consisted of blood, either unsorted or a sorted T cell fraction (not recorded which). This clonotype originated in a male donor with ankylosing spondylitis. The V call is TRBV28, the J call TRBJ2-5; TRBD2 agrees at 12 bases. In nucleotides, the CDR3 is TGTGCCAGCAGTCCCAGACTAGCGGGAGTTTTAGAGACCCAGTACTTC. Translating gives CASSPRLAGVLETQYF.